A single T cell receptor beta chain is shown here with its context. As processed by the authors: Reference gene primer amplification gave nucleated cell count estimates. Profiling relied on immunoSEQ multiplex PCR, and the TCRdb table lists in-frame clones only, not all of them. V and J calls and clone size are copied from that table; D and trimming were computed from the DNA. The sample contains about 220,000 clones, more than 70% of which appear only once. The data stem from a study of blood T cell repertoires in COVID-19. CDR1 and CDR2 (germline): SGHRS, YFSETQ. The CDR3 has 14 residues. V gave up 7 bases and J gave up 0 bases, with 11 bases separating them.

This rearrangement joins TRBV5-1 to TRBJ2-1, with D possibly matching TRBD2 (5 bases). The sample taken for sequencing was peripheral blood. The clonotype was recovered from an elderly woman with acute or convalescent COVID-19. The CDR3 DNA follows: TGCGCCAGCTTAATTGGGAGCTCCTACAATGAGCAGTTCTTC. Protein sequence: CASLIGSSYNEQFF.